This T cell receptor (beta chain) comes out of a study of blood T cell repertoires in COVID-19. About the research overall: Sites in the United States, Italy and Spain provided acute and convalescent COVID-19 samples.

This clone has a handful of counts. The germline CDR1 and CDR2 sequences are MNHEY and SVGEGT. V was clipped by 5 bases and J by 3 bases, with 11 bases between them. This CDR3 spans 13 amino acids. Sequencing used immunoSEQ multiplex PCR; TCRdb keeps in-frame clones, though not all of them. This sample has around 170,000 clones, with 70% to 90% found just once. The sample consisted of peripheral blood. This sequence joins TRBV6-2 or TRBV6-3 and TRBJ2-7, with D maybe TRBD1 (6 bases). This clonotype was obtained from a young woman with acute or convalescent COVID-19. The CDR3 nucleotides are TGTGCCAGCAGTCGTACAGGGAGCTACGAGCAGTACTTC. Amino acids: CASSRTGSYEQYF.